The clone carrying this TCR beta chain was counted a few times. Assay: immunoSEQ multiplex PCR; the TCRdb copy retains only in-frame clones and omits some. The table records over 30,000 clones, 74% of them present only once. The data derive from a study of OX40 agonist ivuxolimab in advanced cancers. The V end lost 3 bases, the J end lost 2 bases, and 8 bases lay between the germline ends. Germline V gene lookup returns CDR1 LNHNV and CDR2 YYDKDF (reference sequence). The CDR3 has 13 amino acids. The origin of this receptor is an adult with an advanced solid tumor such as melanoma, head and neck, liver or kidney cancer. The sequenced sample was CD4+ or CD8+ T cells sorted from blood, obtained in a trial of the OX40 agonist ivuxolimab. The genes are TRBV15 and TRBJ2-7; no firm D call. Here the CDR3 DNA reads TGTGCCACCAGCAGGAACCTAGCCTACGAGCAGTACGTC. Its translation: CATSRNLAYEQYV.